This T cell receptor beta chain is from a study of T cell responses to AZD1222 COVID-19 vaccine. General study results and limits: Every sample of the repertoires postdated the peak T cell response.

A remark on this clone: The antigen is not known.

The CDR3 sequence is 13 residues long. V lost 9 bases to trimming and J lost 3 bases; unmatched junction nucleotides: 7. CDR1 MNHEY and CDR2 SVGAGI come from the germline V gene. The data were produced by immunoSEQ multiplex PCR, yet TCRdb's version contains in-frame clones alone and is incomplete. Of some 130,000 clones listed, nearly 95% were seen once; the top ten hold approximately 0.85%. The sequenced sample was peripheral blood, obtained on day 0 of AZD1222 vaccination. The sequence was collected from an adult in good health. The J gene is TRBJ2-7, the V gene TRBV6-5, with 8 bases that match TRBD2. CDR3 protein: CASREGRNYEQYF. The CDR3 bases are TGTGCCAGTCGGGAGGGCCGAAACTACGAGCAGTACTTC.